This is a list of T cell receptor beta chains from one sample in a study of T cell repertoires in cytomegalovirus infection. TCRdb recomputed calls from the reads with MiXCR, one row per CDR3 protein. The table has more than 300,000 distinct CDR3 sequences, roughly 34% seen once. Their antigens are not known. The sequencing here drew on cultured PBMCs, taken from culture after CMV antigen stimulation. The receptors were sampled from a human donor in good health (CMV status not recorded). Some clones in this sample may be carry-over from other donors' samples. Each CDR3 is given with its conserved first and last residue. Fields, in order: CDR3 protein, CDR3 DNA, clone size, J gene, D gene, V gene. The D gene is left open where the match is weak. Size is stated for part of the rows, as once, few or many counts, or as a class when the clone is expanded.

CDR3: CASSLESWGRANYGYTF; DNA: TGTGCCAGCAGCTTAGAGTCATGGGGAAGAGCTAACTATGGCTACACCTTC; size: few; J: TRBJ1-2; D: .; V: TRBV7-8
CDR3: CASSQDSLSSYNEQFF; DNA: TGTGCCAGCAGTCAAGACTCGTTAAGCTCCTACAATGAGCAGTTCTTC; size: few; J: TRBJ2-1; D: .; V: TRBV6-1
CDR3: CASSKGSETQYF; DNA: TGTGCCAGCAGCAAGGGGTCAGAGACCCAGTACTTC; size: .; J: TRBJ2-5; D: .; V: TRBV11-3
CDR3: CASSPIGGMNTEAFF; DNA: TGTGCCAGCAGCCCAATCGGGGGGATGAACACTGAAGCTTTCTTT; size: .; J: TRBJ1-1; D: .; V: TRBV7-2
CDR3: CASSYSIGFLNTEAFF; DNA: TGTGCCAGCAGTTACTCGATCGGGTTCTTGAACACTGAAGCTTTCTTT; size: .; J: TRBJ1-1; D: .; V: TRBV6-2/TRBV6-3
CDR3: CASSSRSSGLLGYNEQFF; DNA: TGTGCCAGCAGTTCCCGTTCTAGCGGGCTGTTAGGGTACAATGAGCAGTTCTTC; size: many; J: TRBJ2-1; D: TRBD2; V: TRBV7-2
CDR3: CASSLPLRTGLEYGYTF; DNA: TGTGCCAGCAGTTTACCCTTACGGACAGGGCTGGAGTATGGCTACACCTTC; size: few; J: TRBJ1-2; D: TRBD1; V: TRBV28
CDR3: CASSSPWTSGRLWDTGELFF; DNA: TGTGCCAGCAGTTCACCCTGGACTAGCGGGAGGCTTTGGGACACCGGGGAGCTGTTTTTT; size: few; J: TRBJ2-2; D: TRBD2; V: TRBV28
CDR3: CASSFQTGDYNEQFF; DNA: TGTGCCAGCAGTTTTCAGACAGGAGATTACAATGAGCAGTTCTTC; size: .; J: TRBJ2-1; D: .; V: TRBV12-3/TRBV12-4
CDR3: CASSTPNIKADTEAFF; DNA: TGTGCCAGTAGTACCCCGAACATAAAGGCGGACACTGAAGCTTTCTTT; size: .; J: TRBJ1-1; D: .; V: TRBV19
CDR3: CASSKRGTPLYNEQFF; DNA: TGTGCCAGCAGCAAAAGGGGGACTCCGCTGTACAATGAGCAGTTCTTC; size: few; J: TRBJ2-1; D: .; V: TRBV7-3
CDR3: CASTPLALSYEQYF; DNA: TGTGCCAGCACCCCTCTTGCGCTCTCCTACGAGCAGTACTTC; size: .; J: TRBJ2-7; D: .; V: TRBV6-2/TRBV6-3
CDR3: CASSLSLAGGDEQYF; DNA: TGTGCCAGCAGCTTAAGTTTAGCGGGAGGTGACGAGCAGTACTTC; size: .; J: TRBJ2-7; D: TRBD2; V: TRBV7-9
CDR3: CASSQDLRVIGYTF; DNA: TGCGCCAGCAGCCAAGATCTTCGGGTAATCGGCTACACCTTC; size: .; J: TRBJ1-2; D: .; V: TRBV4-1
CDR3: CASSLSPGASTDTQYF; DNA: TGTGCCAGCAGTTTAAGTCCAGGGGCGAGCACAGATACGCAGTATTTT; size: few; J: TRBJ2-3; D: .; V: TRBV27
CDR3: CASSSGVGTDTQYF; DNA: TGTGCCAGCAGCTCTGGAGTGGGCACAGATACGCAGTATTTT; size: many; J: TRBJ2-3; D: .; V: TRBV7-8
CDR3: CASSVVREAFF; DNA: TGTGCCAGCAGTGTCGTCCGTGAAGCTTTCTTT; size: .; J: TRBJ1-1; D: .; V: TRBV6-1
CDR3: CASSQERTSGINEQFF; DNA: TGCGCCAGCAGCCAAGAAAGGACTAGCGGGATCAATGAGCAGTTCTTC; size: few; J: TRBJ2-1; D: TRBD2; V: TRBV4-3
CDR3: CASSLMGTGNSPLHF; DNA: TGTGCCAGCAGCTTAATGGGGACAGGGAATTCACCCCTCCACTTT; size: .; J: TRBJ1-6; D: TRBD1; V: TRBV7-2
CDR3: CASSVRAPGLAGSLSANTGELFF; DNA: TGTGCCAGTAGTGTCCGCGCCCCTGGGCTAGCGGGGTCCCTGTCCGCGAACACCGGGGAGCTGTTTTTT; size: many; J: TRBJ2-2; D: TRBD2; V: TRBV19
CDR3: CASSPWENTEAFF; DNA: TGTGCCAGCAGCCCCTGGGAGAACACTGAAGCTTTCTTT; size: .; J: TRBJ1-1; D: .; V: TRBV14
CDR3: CASSHGTSGKNEQFF; DNA: TGTGCCAGCAGCCACGGGACTAGCGGGAAAAATGAGCAGTTCTTC; size: .; J: TRBJ2-1; D: TRBD2; V: TRBV7-9
CDR3: CASSLLYRDTQYF; DNA: TGTGCCAGCAGTTTATTATACCGTGATACGCAGTATTTT; size: .; J: TRBJ2-3; D: .; V: TRBV27
CDR3: CASSPGSAYGSTF; DNA: TGTGCCAGCAGCCCAGGATCCGCCTATGGCTCCACCTTC; size: .; J: TRBJ1-2; D: .; V: TRBV7-2
CDR3: CASSYLRREYTDTQYF; DNA: TGTGCCAGCAGTTACCTACGGAGGGAATACACAGATACGCAGTATTTT; size: .; J: TRBJ2-3; D: .; V: TRBV27
CDR3: CASSPRTFSYNEQFF; DNA: TGTGCCAGCAGCCCCCGGACTTTCTCCTACAATGAGCAGTTCTTC; size: .; J: TRBJ2-1; D: .; V: TRBV7-8
CDR3: CASSLSMGSNEQFF; DNA: TGTGCCAGCAGCTTATCGATGGGATCAAATGAGCAGTTCTTC; size: few; J: TRBJ2-1; D: .; V: TRBV7-9
CDR3: CASSGTGDYYGYTF; DNA: TGTGCCAGCAGTGGTACAGGGGATTACTATGGCTACACCTTC; size: .; J: TRBJ1-2; D: TRBD1; V: TRBV12-3/TRBV12-4
CDR3: CASWTGPYQETQYF; DNA: TGTGCCAGCTGGACAGGACCGTACCAAGAGACCCAGTACTTC; size: .; J: TRBJ2-5; D: TRBD1; V: TRBV28
CDR3: CASSFLGTSGRAGETQYF; DNA: TGTGCCAGCAGTTTCCTCGGGACTAGCGGGAGGGCCGGAGAGACCCAGTACTTC; size: few; J: TRBJ2-5; D: TRBD2; V: TRBV6-1
CDR3: CASSLTENIQYF; DNA: TGTGCCAGCAGCTTAACAGAGAACATTCAGTACTTC; size: .; J: TRBJ2-4; D: .; V: TRBV7-2
CDR3: CASSRSGTAETQYF; DNA: TGTGCCAGCAGCCGTTCGGGGACGGCGGAGACCCAGTACTTC; size: few; J: TRBJ2-5; D: .; V: TRBV7-6
CDR3: CASSQGTGGSDTQYF; DNA: TGTGCCAGCAGCCAAGGGACAGGGGGCTCAGATACGCAGTATTTT; size: .; J: TRBJ2-3; D: TRBD1; V: TRBV3-1
CDR3: CASSKDRRNIQYF; DNA: TGTGCCAGCAGCAAGGACAGACGAAACATTCAGTACTTC; size: .; J: TRBJ2-4; D: .; V: TRBV6-1
CDR3: CASSGPAPLYNSPLHF; DNA: TGTGCCAGCAGTGGCCCGGCGCCCCTATATAATTCACCCCTCCACTTT; size: .; J: TRBJ1-6; D: .; V: TRBV6-1
CDR3: CASSNRGNYYEQYF; DNA: TGTGCCAGCAGTAACAGGGGAAACTACTACGAGCAGTACTTC; size: few; J: TRBJ2-7; D: TRBD1; V: TRBV28
CDR3: CASEPPAGVSDEQYF; DNA: TGTGCCAGCGAACCCCCAGCGGGAGTTTCGGACGAGCAGTACTTC; size: .; J: TRBJ2-7; D: TRBD2; V: TRBV28
CDR3: CASRSIAGTQETQYF; DNA: TGTGCCAGCAGATCCATAGCGGGGACCCAAGAGACCCAGTACTTC; size: few; J: TRBJ2-5; D: TRBD2; V: TRBV2
CDR3: CASSLSDENSPLHF; DNA: TGCGCCAGCAGCTTGAGTGATGAGAATTCACCCCTCCACTTT; size: .; J: TRBJ1-6; D: .; V: TRBV5-1